A selection of T cell receptor beta chains follows, all from one sample in a study of T-cell reconstitution after alpha-beta-depleted transplantation in children. TCRdb independently ran MiXCR on the PCR reads; one entry per CDR3 protein. The sample gives 500,000 to 750,000 distinct CDR3 sequences, 25% to 30% of which show up once; around 36% is in the top ten. Sequenced here: PBMCs, sampled before TCRalphabeta/CD19-depleted stem cell transplant. These receptors were obtained from a boy less than two years old with Wiskott-Aldrich syndrome, due to receive a stem cell transplant. Each CDR3 is given with its conserved first and last residue. A D gene is named only where the DNA matches it firmly. Clone sizes are given selectively: once, few, many, or a class where the clone is expanded.

V	size	J	D	DNA	CDR3
TRBV5-1	.	TRBJ2-5	.	TGCGCCAGCAGCTTGACGGGGGATCACGAGACCCAGTACTTC	CASSLTGDHETQYF
TRBV12-3/TRBV12-4	.	TRBJ1-1	TRBD1	TGTGCCAGCAGCAACAGGGGATCCACTGAAGCTTTCTTT	CASSNRGSTEAFF
TRBV12-3/TRBV12-4	few	TRBJ2-1	.	TGTGCCAGCAGTCCCCGGGAAAGCGGGTTAGACAATGAGCAGTTCTTC	CASSPRESGLDNEQFF
TRBV5-1	.	TRBJ2-1	.	TGCGCCAGCAGCCCGGCAACAGCGTACGGGGAAAATGAGCAGTTCTTC	CASSPATAYGENEQFF
TRBV5-1	.	TRBJ1-1	.	TGCGCCAGCAGACAGGACGGGGGGAACACTGAAGCTTTCTTT	CASRQDGGNTEAFF
TRBV4-1	.	TRBJ2-6	TRBD1	TGCGCCAGCAGCTGGGGACAGGGGGCGTCTGGGGCCAACGTCCTGACTTTC	CASSWGQGASGANVLTF
TRBV20-1	few	TRBJ1-1	.	TGCAGTGCTAGAGCGCTACGGGGAGTCACTGAAGCTTTCTTT	CSARALRGVTEAFF
TRBV12-3/TRBV12-4	.	TRBJ2-5	.	TGTGCCAGCAGTTTGAGGGGAAAGACCCAGTACTTC	CASSLRGKTQYF
TRBV12-3/TRBV12-4	few	TRBJ2-7	.	TGTGCCAGCAGTTCCGACGGCGTTTCCTACGAGCAGTACTTC	CASSSDGVSYEQYF
TRBV27	.	TRBJ2-1	.	TGTGCCAGCATTGGGGTATACAATGAGCAGTTCTTC	CASIGVYNEQFF
TRBV29-1	few	TRBJ2-1	.	TGCAGCGTTGATCCTCGGCAGGGTGGCAATGAGCAGTTCTTC	CSVDPRQGGNEQFF
TRBV6-1	.	TRBJ2-1	TRBD2	TGTGCCAGCAGTGAAATCGGGACTAGCGGGAGGGCCATCAATGAGCAGTTCTTC	CASSEIGTSGRAINEQFF
TRBV3-1	few	TRBJ2-1	TRBD2	TGTGCCAGCAGCCAATCTTGGCGGGAGGCGGGTAATGAGCAGTTCTTC	CASSQSWREAGNEQFF
TRBV5-1	.	TRBJ2-1	TRBD2	TGCGCCAGCAGCACAGGGACTAGCGGGAGGGGGCCCTACAATGAGCAGTTCTTC	CASSTGTSGRGPYNEQFF
TRBV28	.	TRBJ2-7	TRBD1	TGTGCCAGCAGTTTTGCTGTGGGACAGGGGAACGGCGAGCAGTACTTC	CASSFAVGQGNGEQYF
TRBV12-3/TRBV12-4	.	TRBJ2-5	.	TGTGCCAGCAGTCTCTCAGGGAGAGGGGCATCAGAGACCCAGTACTTC	CASSLSGRGASETQYF
TRBV6-1	.	TRBJ2-6	.	TGTGCCAGCACGAATTCCGGGGCCAACGTCCTGACTTTC	CASTNSGANVLTF
TRBV10-3	once	TRBJ2-5	TRBD2	TGTGCCATCAGGAGGACTAGCGGGGAAGAGACCCAGTACTTC	CAIRRTSGEETQYF
TRBV12-3/TRBV12-4	.	TRBJ1-1	.	TGTGCCAGCAGGTTAGGACAGCCCGTTACTGAAGCTTTCTTT	CASRLGQPVTEAFF
TRBV20-1	.	TRBJ1-4	TRBD1	TGCAGTGCTAGAAGGGCAGGACAGGGGGTTGAAAAACTGTTTTTT	CSARRAGQGVEKLFF
TRBV10-3	.	TRBJ1-2	.	TGTGCCATCAAAACGTGGGAGAAAGAAGAGGGCTACACCTTC	CAIKTWEKEEGYTF
TRBV28	.	TRBJ2-1	.	TGTGCCAGCAGTCCCCGGACAGAGCAGTTCTTC	CASSPRTEQFF
TRBV27	.	TRBJ1-6	.	TGTGCCAGCAGAGGCGGGACTGACTATAATTCACCCCTCCACTTT	CASRGGTDYNSPLHF
TRBV3-1	.	TRBJ1-3	.	TGTGCCAGCAGCCAAGATCTTATTCTCCGTAGCTCTGGAAACACCATATATTTT	CASSQDLILRSSGNTIYF
TRBV30	.	TRBJ1-1	.	TGTGCCTGGAGGAGGGGATTGAACACTGAAGCTTTCTTT	CAWRRGLNTEAFF
TRBV5-1	few	TRBJ1-1	.	TGCGCCAGCAGGGTCGGACCGGTTATGAACACTGAAGCTTTCTTT	CASRVGPVMNTEAFF
TRBV20-1	.	TRBJ2-1	.	TGCAGTGCTAGAGATGGCCTGAATTCCTACAATGAGCAGTTCTTC	CSARDGLNSYNEQFF
TRBV5-1	.	TRBJ2-2	.	TGCGCCAGCAGCTCACCAACAGGAGGAGGGTTAACCGGGGAGCTGTTTTTT	CASSSPTGGGLTGELFF
TRBV29-1	.	TRBJ2-1	TRBD2	TGCAGCGTTGATCGGACTAGCGGGGCCAATGAGCAGTTCTTC	CSVDRTSGANEQFF